The 25 T cell receptor beta chains reported below all come from one sample, sequenced in a study of blood T cell repertoires in COVID-19 (dated by TCRdb to 2019 to 2021). The library was built by means of the immunoSEQ multiplex PCR assay. TCRdb retrieved this table from immuneACCESS and kept in-frame rearrangements only. Not all clones are present; in checked studies, unresolved V genes account for under half, and no reason is known for the remainder. The sample table shows 25,000 to 35,000 clones, and roughly 87% are seen once. Under 8% of the sample goes to the ten largest clones. The sequenced material came from peripheral blood. The receptors were gathered from a man in his fifties or sixties with COVID-19, enrolled during active disease.

J is TRBJ2-5 and V is TRBV28, with 9 nucleotides matching TRBD1. The germline gives CDR1 MDHEN, CDR2 SYDVKM. J was trimmed by 4 bases and V by 7 bases; bases with no gene match: 4. The CDR3 spans 13 residues. The CDR3 sequence is CASTGTGRETQYF. CDR3 bases: TGTGCCAGCACCGGGACAGGGAGAGAGACCCAGTACTTC.

The gene calls are TRBV5-1 and TRBJ2-2; D not resolved. The CDR3 sequence is 14 residues long. CDR1 SGHRS and CDR2 YFSETQ come from the germline V gene. Trimming pared 2 bases from V and 1 base from J, leaving 6 bases between. Here the CDR3 DNA reads TGCGCCAGCAGCTTTGTCTTGAACACCGGGGAGCTGTTTTTT. Encoded protein: CASSFVLNTGELFF. The full variable domain, its missing parts supplied by reference TRBV5-1 and TRBJ2-2, is KAGVTQTPRYLIKTRGQQVTLSCSPISGHRSVSWYQQTPGQGLQFLFEYFSETQRNKGNFPGRFSGRQFSNSRSEMNVSTLELGDSALYLCASSFVLNTGELFFGEGSRLTVL.

This clone was counted between two and nine times. The chain recombines TRBV11-3 with TRBJ2-5; tentatively, D is TRBD2 (6 bases). The CDR3 sequence is 17 residues long. Germline lookup yields CDR1 SGHNT and CDR2 YENEEA. With 5 bases removed from V and 3 bases from J, the gap between germline ends came to 22 bases. The CDR3 region has the DNA TGTGCCAGCAGCCCCGGGGGTCGGGGAAACTTAAAAGAGACCCAGTACTTC. It codes for CASSPGGRGNLKETQYF.

This clone was seen a single time. This chain uses TRBV28 with TRBJ1-1; D not certain. Germline values: CDR1 MDHEN, CDR2 SYDVKM. CDR3 length equals 14 residues. Trimming shortened V by 4 bases and J by 1 base, and 10 bases separated the two germline ends. CDR3 protein: CASSYGDSNTEAFF. Here the CDR3 DNA reads TGTGCCAGCAGTTACGGGGATTCGAACACTGAAGCTTTCTTT.

This sequence joins TRBV15 and TRBJ2-1; no definite D call. V lost 0 bases, J lost 0 bases, and 15 bases lay in between. This CDR3 comprises 18 residues. Looked up from germline, CDR1 is LNHNV and CDR2 is YYDKDF (reference sequence). The chain's CDR3 is CATSREVKELSSYNEQFF. CDR3 DNA sequence: TGTGCCACCAGCAGAGAAGTGAAAGAGTTGAGCTCCTACAATGAGCAGTTCTTC.

The chain links TRBV2 to TRBJ2-1; weak D call: TRBD2 (6 bases). V was trimmed by 7 bases and J by 4 bases, leaving 17 bases between them. The CDR3 runs to 15 residues. CDR1 is SNHLY and CDR2 is FYNNEI in the germline V gene. The CDR3 DNA follows: TGTGCCAGCAAGGCCCTAGCGTCACCTTACAATGAGCAGTTCTTC. This translates into CASKALASPYNEQFF.

The chain has TRBV30 and TRBJ1-3; D remains unclear. Germline assignment: CDR1 GTSNPN and CDR2 SVGIG (reference sequence). The CDR3 runs to 13 residues. Trimming took off 0 bases at V and 5 bases at J, with 8 bases between the two ends. For the CDR3, the DNA is TGTGCCTGGAGTGTAGGAGGGCGAAACACCATATATTTT. The encoded protein is CAWSVGGRNTIYF. Complete variable domain (other parts from reference TRBV30 and TRBJ1-3): SQTIHQWPATLVQPVGSPLSLECTVEGTSNPNLYWYRQAAGRGLQLLFYSVGIGQISSEVPQNLSASRPQDRQFILSSKKLLLSDSGFYLCAWSVGGRNTIYFGEGSWLTVV.

The chain couples TRBV19 to TRBJ1-3; D is unresolved. Trimming pared 3 bases from V and 2 bases from J, leaving 14 bases between. The CDR3 runs to 16 residues. The V gene's germline CDR1 is LNHDA and CDR2 SQIVND (reference sequence). In DNA form, the CDR3 reads TGTGCCAGTAGTATGATTACACACAAACCTGGAAACACCATATATTTT. Translation: CASSMITHKPGNTIYF.

The chain is built from TRBV6-6 and TRBJ2-5; a weak D match, TRBD1 (6 bases). CDR1 and CDR2 (germline): MNHNY, SVGAGI (reference sequence). CDR3 length: 15 amino acids. Deletions cut 5 bases from V and 1 base from J, with 14 bases between. The chain's CDR3 is CASSTGRDIQETQYF. The DNA for the CDR3 is TGTGCCAGCAGTACGGGAAGGGACATCCAAGAGACCCAGTACTTC.

The chain uses TRBV27 and TRBJ1-3; D not certain. Germline CDR1 reads MNHEY; CDR2 reads SMNVEV (reference sequence). CDR3 length: 13 residues. V dropped 10 bases and J dropped 0 bases, with 10 bases sitting between them. CDR3 loop: CATRGLSGNTIYF. Written as DNA, the CDR3 is TGTGCCACTCGAGGGCTCTCTGGAAACACCATATATTTT.

V and J are TRBV7-2 and TRBJ1-2; 7 positions match TRBD1. The germline V gene has CDR1 SGHTA and CDR2 FQGNSA. The length of the CDR3 is 14 residues. The trim removed 8 bases at V and 2 bases at J, leaving 8 bases unmatched. CDR3 bases: TGTGCCAGCGCCCGGGACAGCCACAACTATGGCTACACCTTC. Translating it yields CASARDSHNYGYTF.

The chain is built from TRBV27 and TRBJ1-2; D is perhaps TRBD1 (6 bases). Germline values: CDR1 MNHEY, CDR2 SMNVEV (reference sequence). The CDR3 length is 21 residues. Between the trimmed V and J ends, which lost 3 bases and 5 bases, there was a span of 34 bases. The CDR3: CASSFRGPSALGQVIEYGYTF. CDR3 nucleotide sequence: TGTGCCAGCAGTTTCAGAGGCCCATCCGCGTTGGGACAAGTGATTGAGTATGGCTACACCTTC.

The V call is TRBV28, the J call TRBJ1-5, with a tentative D call TRBD1 (6 bases). Germline CDR1 reads MDHEN; CDR2 reads SYDVKM. The CDR3 runs to 13 residues. In DNA form, the CDR3 reads TGTGCGTCTCGAGCGGGGGCCAATCAGCCCCAGCATTTT. It translates to CASRAGANQPQHF.

The V gene is TRBV6-2 or TRBV6-3, the J gene TRBJ2-1, with D unclear. CDR3 length equals 18 residues. Germline lookup yields CDR1 MNHEY and CDR2 SVGEGT. V lost 3 bases and J 0 bases, leaving 18 bases between the germline ends. For the CDR3, the DNA is TGTGCCAGCAGTTATTCCCCTTCCAGGTCAGGCTCCTACAATGAGCAGTTCTTC. Encoded protein: CASSYSPSRSGSYNEQFF.

V and J are TRBV28 and TRBJ2-6, with a weak D call TRBD1 (5 bases). The germline V gene has CDR1 MDHEN and CDR2 SYDVKM. The CDR3 runs to 17 residues. V lost 6 bases to trimming and J lost 0 bases, with 15 bases between them. The CDR3 here is CASSLIRESSGANVLTF. The CDR3 DNA follows: TGTGCCAGCAGCCTAATCAGGGAAAGCTCTGGGGCCAACGTCCTGACTTTC.

This chain connects TRBV6-4 to TRBJ1-2; D uncertain. This CDR3 has 14 amino acids. Germline V lookup: CDR1 MRHNA, CDR2 SNTAGT. V was trimmed by 6 bases and J by 5 bases, leaving 16 bases between them. This chain's CDR3 is CASSPEAGSYGYTF. CDR3 nucleotide sequence: TGTGCCAGCAGCCCCGAGGCGGGATCATATGGCTACACCTTC.

CDR3 in amino acids: CASSHFARDGTDTQYF. CDR3 nucleotide sequence: TGTGCCAGCAGCCATTTCGCGCGGGACGGCACAGATACGCAGTATTTT. The chain links TRBV3-1 (or the pseudogene TRBV3-2) to TRBJ2-3; TRBD2 might be the D (6 bases). Per the germline V gene, CDR1 is LGHDT and CDR2 is YNNKEL (reference sequence). Trimming stripped 3 bases from V and 1 base from J, with 14 bases between. The CDR3 contains 16 residues.

The rearrangement links TRBV28 to TRBJ1-1, with D possibly matching TRBD1 (6 bases). Germline-derived CDR1 and CDR2 are MDHEN and SYDVKM. The CDR3 totals 13 residues. The V gene lost 5 bases and the J gene lost 6 bases, with 13 bases spanning the gap. Written as DNA, the CDR3 is TGTGCCAGCAGTCAGGGGCAGAGGGCTGAAGCTTTCTTT. Residues: CASSQGQRAEAFF.

With regard to this clone: The same CDR3 can be traced to other DNA sequences in this sample. The V call is TRBV27, the J call TRBJ2-1; 11 nucleotides align to TRBD2. Germline V gives CDR1 MNHEY, CDR2 SMNVEV (reference sequence). Unmatched junction bases numbered 5, after V lost 6 bases and J lost 4 bases. This CDR3 contains 15 residues. CDR3 sequence reads: CASSPGTSGYNEQFF. CDR3 in DNA: TGTGCCAGCAGCCCTGGGACTAGCGGTTACAATGAGCAGTTCTTC.

The chain is built from TRBV11-3 and TRBJ2-3; no clear D. From germline, CDR1 is SGHNT and CDR2 YENEEA. Trimming pared 4 bases from V and 0 bases from J, leaving 11 bases between. The CDR3 covers 15 residues. CDR3 bases: TGTGCCAGCAGCTCCGGCCAGGCGAGCACAGATACGCAGTATTTT. It is translated as CASSSGQASTDTQYF. Supplemented by reference TRBV11-3 and TRBJ2-3, the full variable domain reads EAGVVQSPRYKIIEKKQPVAFWCNPISGHNTLYWYLQNLGQGPELLIRYENEEAVDDSQLPKDRFSAERLKGVDSTLKIQPAELGDSAVYLCASSSGQASTDTQYFGPGTRLTVL.

This sequence joins TRBV2 and TRBJ2-1; 11 bases are shared with TRBD2. V was clipped by 1 base and J by 0 bases; unmatched bases: 5. CDR1 is SNHLY, CDR2 FYNNEI, per germline. CDR3 length: 18 residues. The CDR3 region has the DNA TGTGCCAGCAGTGAAGGTCTAGCGGGAGGCTCCTCCTACAATGAGCAGTTCTTC. Translated: CASSEGLAGGSSYNEQFF.

The CDR3 is CASSVAAGTSGRAGDTQYF. The CDR3 nucleotides read TGTGCCAGCAGCGTAGCGGCCGGGACTAGCGGGAGGGCTGGAGATACGCAGTATTTT. The chain links TRBV9 to TRBJ2-3; 16 nucleotides agree with TRBD2. Germline V gives CDR1 SGDLS, CDR2 YYNGEE. Losses at the gene ends were 0 bases for V and 5 bases for J; bases not matched to a gene: 9. The CDR3 length is 19 residues.

The chain carries TRBV7-8 and TRBJ2-3, with TRBD1 identical over 10 bases. Unmatched junction bases numbered 2, after V lost 3 bases and J lost 5 bases. Germline CDR1 is SGHVS and CDR2 is FQNEAQ. The CDR3 is made up of 14 amino acids. The CDR3 bases are TGTGCCAGCAGCTTGGGGACAGGGGTAGATACGCAGTATTTT. Amino acids: CASSLGTGVDTQYF.

The J gene is TRBJ1-5, the V gene TRBV19, with no clear D. The germline V and J ends were trimmed by 5 bases and 0 bases, with 11 bases remaining between them. This CDR3 contains 15 residues. Germline V gives CDR1 LNHDA, CDR2 SQIVND (reference sequence). The CDR3 bases are TGTGCCAGTAGTTTCCGACTATATAGCAATCAGCCCCAGCATTTT. Its translation: CASSFRLYSNQPQHF.

The table lists this clone with a count of one. This chain links TRBV10-1 with TRBJ2-3; 10 positions match TRBD2. CDR3 size: 16 residues. Germline CDR1 is WNHNN and CDR2 is SYGVQD (reference sequence). The junction had 4 bases not matched to a gene; V was cut back by 3 bases and J by 1 base. CDR3 residues: CASSDPGTSGTDTQYF. The DNA of the CDR3 is TGCGCCAGCAGTGACCCCGGGACTAGCGGCACAGATACGCAGTATTTT.